This T cell receptor (beta chain) appears in the sequencing data of a study of T-cell reconstitution after alpha-beta-depleted transplantation in children. This clonotype has a handful of counts. Preparation of the TCRbeta library involved a method that used unique molecular identifiers. TCRdb reprocessed the PCR reads with MiXCR, giving one entry per CDR3 protein. The table lists fewer than 550,000 distinct CDR3 sequences, roughly a tenth of them singletons, with roughly 2.1% in the top ten. V shed 9 bases and J shed 5 bases, with 17 bases lying between them. CDR3 size: 14 residues. The germline V gene encodes CDR1 SGHDT and CDR2 YYEEEE.

The source of this sequence is a child aged 2-15 years with inherited bone marrow failure, due to receive a stem cell transplant. Sequencing used PBMCs, obtained before TCRalphabeta/CD19-depleted stem cell transplant. J is TRBJ2-2 and V is TRBV5-6, with D perhaps being TRBD1 or TRBD2 (7 bases each). The CDR3 region is CATLRQGGTGELFF. For the CDR3, the DNA is TGTGCCACCCTTCGACAGGGAGGGACCGGGGAGCTGTTTTTT.